Included here is one T cell receptor (beta chain) sequence, with context. Antigen unknown. The source of the sample is a study of blood T cells in healthy people across ages. Study results and limitations: Naive and antigen-experienced cells could not be conclusively compared, given unsorted PBMCs.

Losses at the gene ends were 6 bases for V and 7 bases for J; bases not matched to a gene: 16. The germline CDR1 and CDR2 sequences are MDHEN and SYDVKM. The CDR3 extends over 17 amino acids. Using a J-beta primer mix together with a sample-barcoded 5' primer, a second PCR was run for roughly 6 to 12 cycles. TCRdb reprocessed the 5' RACE reads via MiXCR and lists one record per CDR3 protein. This sample yields hundreds of thousands of distinct CDR3 sequences, of which around 52% are seen a single time; 13% belongs to the top ten. Donors ranged from about 6 to 90 years old and were healthy Caucasians in Russia.

This clonotype originated in an elderly woman in good health. The chain uses TRBV28 and TRBJ2-2; 8 bases match TRBD1. Sequenced material: blood. This CDR3 reads CASSAPGAQGAFGELFF. The CDR3, as DNA: TGTGCCAGCAGCGCTCCAGGGGCCCAGGGGGCCTTCGGGGAGCTGTTTTTT.